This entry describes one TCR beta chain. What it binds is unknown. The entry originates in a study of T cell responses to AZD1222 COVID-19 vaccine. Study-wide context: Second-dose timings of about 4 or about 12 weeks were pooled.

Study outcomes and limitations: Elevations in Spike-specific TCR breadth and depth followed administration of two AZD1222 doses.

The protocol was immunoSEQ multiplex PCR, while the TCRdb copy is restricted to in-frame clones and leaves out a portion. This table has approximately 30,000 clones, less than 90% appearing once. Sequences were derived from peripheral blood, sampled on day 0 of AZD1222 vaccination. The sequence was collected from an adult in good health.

The CDR3 reads CASSGYSGSGFNEQFF. The CDR3, as DNA: TGTGCCAGCAGCGGATATAGCGGGAGCGGCTTCAATGAGCAGTTCTTC. The V gene is TRBV28, the J gene TRBJ2-1; 9 bases match TRBD2. Trimming at V came to 6 bases and at J to 6 bases, leaving 12 bases not matched to a gene. The germline V gene encodes CDR1 MDHEN and CDR2 SYDVKM. There are 16 residues in the CDR3.